These 10 T cell receptor beta chains came from one sample sequenced in a study of blood T cells in healthy people across ages (dated by TCRdb to the mid-2010s). Libraries were prepared through 5' RACE. Instrument on record: Illumina HiSeq 2500. A second PCR of about 7 to 12 cycles was run with a J-beta primer mix and a sample-barcoded 5' primer. The public reads were run again by TCRdb, first through fastp at Q25 and then through MiXCR, and only productive beta chains were kept. Here each entry gathers all rows of one CDR3 protein and keeps the most common genes and DNA. A total of 1,300,000 or so distinct CDR3 sequences appear in this sample, approximately 59% of them only once. The top ten constitute roughly 7% of the sample. Sequenced sample: blood. All receptors come from a man aged 18 to 29 in good health.

The chain carries TRBV2 and TRBJ2-3; D is undetermined. The germline V gene encodes CDR1 SNHLY and CDR2 FYNNEI. The V end was cut by 6 bases, the J end by 6 bases, with 10 bases between. The CDR3 sequence is 12 residues long. CDR3: CASRELLDTQYF. CDR3 sequence (DNA): TGTGCCAGCAGGGAATTATTGGATACGCAGTATTTT.

The chain uses TRBV12-3 or TRBV12-4 and TRBJ2-3; D ambiguous. The CDR3 contains 16 residues. V gave up 4 bases and J gave up 2 bases, with 16 bases separating them. The CDR3 DNA reads TGTGCCAGCAGTTCCTATTACAAAGCCCCCACAGATACGCAGTATTTT. It codes for CASSSYYKAPTDTQYF.

This clonotype was picked up a small number of times. CDR3 in DNA: TGTGCCAGCAAGTATAGAGGGAGCCCCTATGGCTACACCTTC. This gives the protein CASKYRGSPYGYTF. The rearrangement uses TRBV6-2 or TRBV6-3 and TRBJ1-2, with D unclear. V lost 7 bases and J 4 bases, leaving 16 bases between the germline ends. This CDR3 region has 14 residues. Germline CDR1 reads MNHEY; CDR2 reads SVGEGT.

This sequence joins TRBV7-2 and TRBJ2-5; tentatively, D is TRBD2 (5 bases). V lost 4 bases, J lost 1 base, and 10 bases lay in between. Germline V gene data show CDR1 as SGHTA and CDR2 as FQGNSA. This CDR3 is 14 amino acids long. In DNA form, the CDR3 reads TGTGCCAGCAGCTCCGGACTCATCCAAGAGACCCAGTACTTC. Its translation: CASSSGLIQETQYF.

This sequence joins TRBV10-3 and TRBJ2-1; no definite D call. Germline CDR1 reads ENHRY; CDR2 reads SYGVKD. Trimming removed 2 bases from V and 2 bases from J, with 10 bases in between. CDR3 length: 15 amino acids. This CDR3 is CAISEGQRTYNEQFF. The CDR3 DNA reads TGTGCCATCAGTGAGGGTCAGCGCACCTACAATGAGCAGTTCTTC.

This clonotype was picked up one time. V is TRBV12-3 or TRBV12-4 and J is TRBJ1-1; TRBD1 aligns across 7 bases. The junction had 8 bases not matched to a gene; V was cut back by 6 bases and J by 7 bases. The CDR3 sequence is 13 residues long. CDR3 region: CASRRDRVDEAFF. The DNA for the CDR3 is TGTGCCAGCAGAAGAGACAGGGTGGATGAAGCTTTCTTT.

V is TRBV2 and J is TRBJ2-7; 12 nucleotides line up with TRBD2. The CDR3 runs 18 residues. The trim removed 6 bases at V and 2 bases at J, leaving 14 bases unmatched. In germline, CDR1 is SNHLY, CDR2 FYNNEI. This CDR3 is CASRGGTSGSRGAYEQYF. The CDR3 nucleotides are TGTGCCAGCAGGGGGGGGACTAGCGGGTCTCGTGGGGCCTACGAGCAGTACTTC.

V usage is TRBV3-1 and J usage is TRBJ2-7, with D tentatively TRBD1 (6 bases). Germline CDR1 and CDR2: LGHDT and YNNKEL (reference sequence). V was shortened by 4 bases and J by 5 bases, with 18 bases between the two germline ends. The CDR3 extends over 15 amino acids. CDR3 DNA sequence: TGTGCCAGCAGCCGATTCCTCAGGGGTTCCCACGAGCAGTACTTC. Protein: CASSRFLRGSHEQYF.

The chain has TRBV16 and TRBJ2-7; D is unresolved. This CDR3 region has 12 residues. Trimming stripped 1 base from V and 6 bases from J, with 7 bases between. Per the germline V gene, CDR1 is KGHSY and CDR2 is FQNENV. CDR3 loop: CASSQLEREQYF. The CDR3 DNA sequence: TGTGCCAGCAGCCAATTAGAGCGCGAGCAGTACTTC.

The chain carries TRBV27 and TRBJ2-1, with a weak D call TRBD2 (5 bases). V dropped 10 bases and J dropped 10 bases, with 17 bases sitting between them. This CDR3 contains 12 residues. The germline V gene has CDR1 MNHEY and CDR2 SMNVEV (reference sequence). CDR3: CAITLPTGEQFF. The DNA for the CDR3 is TGTGCCATCACCTTACCCACGGGGGAGCAGTTCTTC.